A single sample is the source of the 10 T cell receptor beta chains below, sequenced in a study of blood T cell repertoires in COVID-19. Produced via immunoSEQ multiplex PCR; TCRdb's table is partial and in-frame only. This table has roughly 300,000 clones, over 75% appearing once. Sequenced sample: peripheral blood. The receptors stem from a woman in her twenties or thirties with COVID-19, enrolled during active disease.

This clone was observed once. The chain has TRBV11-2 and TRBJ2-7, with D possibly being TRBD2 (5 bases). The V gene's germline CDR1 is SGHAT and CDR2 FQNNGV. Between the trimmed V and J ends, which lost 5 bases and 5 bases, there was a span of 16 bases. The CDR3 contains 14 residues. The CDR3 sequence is CASSPTRDRNEQYF. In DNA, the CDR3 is TGTGCCAGCAGCCCTACCCGGGATAGGAACGAGCAGTACTTC.

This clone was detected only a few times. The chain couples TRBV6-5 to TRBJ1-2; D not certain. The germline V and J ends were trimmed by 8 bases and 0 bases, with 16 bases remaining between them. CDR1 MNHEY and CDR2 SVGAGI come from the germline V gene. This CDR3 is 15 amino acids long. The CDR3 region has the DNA TGTGCCAGCTACCGGGTAGGTGGAGCTAACTATGGCTACACCTTC. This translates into CASYRVGGANYGYTF.

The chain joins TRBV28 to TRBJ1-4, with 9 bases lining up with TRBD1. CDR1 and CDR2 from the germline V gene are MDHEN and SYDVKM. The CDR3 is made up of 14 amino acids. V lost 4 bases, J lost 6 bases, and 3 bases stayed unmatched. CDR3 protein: CASSSGQGYEKLFF. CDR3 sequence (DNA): TGTGCCAGCAGTTCGGGACAGGGCTATGAAAAACTGTTTTTT.

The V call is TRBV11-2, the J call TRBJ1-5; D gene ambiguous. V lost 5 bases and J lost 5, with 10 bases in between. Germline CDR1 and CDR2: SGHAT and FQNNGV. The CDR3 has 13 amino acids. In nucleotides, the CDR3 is TGTGCCAGCAGCCCGAGGGAGGATCAGCCCCAGCATTTT. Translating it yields CASSPREDQPQHF. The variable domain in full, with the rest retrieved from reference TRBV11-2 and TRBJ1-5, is EAGVAQSPRYKIIEKRQSVAFWCNPISGHATLYWYQQILGQGPKLLIQFQNNGVVDDSQLPKDRFSAERLKGVDSTLKIQPAKLEDSAVYLCASSPREDQPQHFGDGTRLSIL.

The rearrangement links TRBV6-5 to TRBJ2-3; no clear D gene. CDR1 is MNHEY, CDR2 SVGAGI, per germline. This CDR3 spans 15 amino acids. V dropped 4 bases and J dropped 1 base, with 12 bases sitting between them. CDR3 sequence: CASSSLVEGTDTQYF. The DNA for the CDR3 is TGTGCCAGCAGTTCGTTGGTCGAGGGCACAGATACGCAGTATTTT.

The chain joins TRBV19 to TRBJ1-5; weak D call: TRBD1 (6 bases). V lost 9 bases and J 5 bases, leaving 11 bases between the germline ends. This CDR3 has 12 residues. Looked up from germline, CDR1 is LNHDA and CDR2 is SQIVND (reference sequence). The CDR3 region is CASSGQYQPQHF. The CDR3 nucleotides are TGTGCCAGCAGCGGACAGTATCAGCCCCAGCATTTT.

CDR3 nucleotides: TGTGCCAGCAGTTACTCCGACAGGGGCGCCGGGGAGCTGTTTTTT. Translating it yields CASSYSDRGAGELFF. This chain joins TRBV6-5 and TRBJ2-2, with 8 nucleotides matching TRBD1. Germline lookup yields CDR1 MNHEY and CDR2 SVGAGI. J was trimmed by 6 bases and V by 0 bases; bases with no gene match: 3. The CDR3 has 15 residues.

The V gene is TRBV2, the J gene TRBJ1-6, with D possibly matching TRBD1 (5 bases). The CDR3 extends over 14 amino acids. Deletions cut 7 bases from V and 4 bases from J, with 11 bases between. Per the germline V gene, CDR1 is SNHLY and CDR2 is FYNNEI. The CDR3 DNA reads TGTGCCAGCATCCTGACAGTATATAATTCACCCCTCCACTTT. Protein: CASILTVYNSPLHF.

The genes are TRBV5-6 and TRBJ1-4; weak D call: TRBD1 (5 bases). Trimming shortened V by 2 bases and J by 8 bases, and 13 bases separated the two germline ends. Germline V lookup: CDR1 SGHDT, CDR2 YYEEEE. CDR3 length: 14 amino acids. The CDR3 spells CASSFKQGGEKLFF. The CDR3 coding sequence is TGTGCCAGCAGCTTCAAGCAGGGTGGAGAAAAACTGTTTTTT.

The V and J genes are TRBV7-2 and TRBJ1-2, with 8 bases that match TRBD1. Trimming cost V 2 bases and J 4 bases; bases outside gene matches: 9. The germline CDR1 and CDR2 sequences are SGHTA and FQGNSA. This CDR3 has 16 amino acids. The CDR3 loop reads CASSLITSGGGYGYTF. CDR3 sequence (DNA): TGTGCCAGCAGCTTAATCACCTCAGGGGGCGGCTATGGCTACACCTTC.